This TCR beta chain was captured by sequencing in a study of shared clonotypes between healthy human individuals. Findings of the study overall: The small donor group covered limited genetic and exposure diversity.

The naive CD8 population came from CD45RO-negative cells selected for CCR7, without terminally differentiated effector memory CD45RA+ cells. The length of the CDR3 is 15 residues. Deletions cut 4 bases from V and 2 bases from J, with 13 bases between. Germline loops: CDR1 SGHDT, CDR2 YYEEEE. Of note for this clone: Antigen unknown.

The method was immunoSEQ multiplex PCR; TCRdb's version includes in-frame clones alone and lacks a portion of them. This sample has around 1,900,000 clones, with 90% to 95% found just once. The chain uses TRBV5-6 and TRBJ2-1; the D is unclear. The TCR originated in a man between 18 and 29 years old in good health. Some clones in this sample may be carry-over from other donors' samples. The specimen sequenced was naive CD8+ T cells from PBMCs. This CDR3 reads CASSDLGPTYNEQFF. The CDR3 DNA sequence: TGTGCCAGCAGCGACCTCGGCCCTACCTACAATGAGCAGTTCTTC.